The next 29 T cell receptor beta chains were all read from a single sample in a study of shared clonotypes between healthy human individuals. The data were produced by immunoSEQ multiplex PCR, yet TCRdb's version contains in-frame clones alone and is incomplete. The sample consists of a few hundred thousand clones, 87% of them appearing once. Material: memory CD8+ T cells sorted from blood. Documented subset: CD45RO+ cells pooled with CCR7-negative TemRA cells. The receptor set was obtained from a young man in good health.

This clone was seen a single time. The genes are TRBV6-1 and TRBJ2-7; D is perhaps TRBD1 or TRBD2 (5 bases each). Germline CDR1 and CDR2: MNHNS and SASEGT. The V gene lost 5 bases and the J gene lost 0 bases, with 8 bases spanning the gap. The CDR3 totals 13 residues. This CDR3 is CASSRDPSYEQYF. The CDR3 DNA follows: TGTGCCAGCAGTAGGGACCCCTCCTACGAGCAGTACTTC.

Details on this clone: Other DNA sequences of this sample code for an identical CDR3. This chain joins TRBV7-9 and TRBJ1-1, with a weak D call TRBD1 (6 bases). Between the trimmed V and J ends, which lost 5 bases and 5 bases, there was a span of 12 bases. This CDR3 is built from 13 residues. Per germline, CDR1 SEHNR and CDR2 FQNEAQ (reference sequence). The CDR3 bases are TGTGCCAGCAGCACAACAGGGAATACTGAAGCTTTCTTT. It specifies CASSTTGNTEAFF.

V and J are TRBV6-4 and TRBJ2-7; tentatively, D is TRBD1 (6 bases). There are 14 residues in the CDR3. Trimming removed 3 bases at V and 2 bases at J, with 11 bases between. Germline values: CDR1 MRHNA, CDR2 SNTAGT. The CDR3 bases are TGTGCCAGCAGTGAAATGGCAGGGGCCTACGAGCAGTACTTC. Its protein product is CASSEMAGAYEQYF.

The chain links TRBV6-5 to TRBJ2-2; 8 bases align to TRBD2. The CDR3 extends over 14 amino acids. The germline V gene has CDR1 MNHEY and CDR2 SVGAGI. J gave up 6 bases and V 0 bases, and 0 bases lay outside the gene matches. CDR3 sequence (DNA): TGTGCCAGCAGTTACTCAGCGGGAGCCGGGGAGCTGTTTTTT. It is translated as CASSYSAGAGELFF.

The rearrangement uses TRBV29-1 and TRBJ2-1, with TRBD1 as a possible D gene (5 bases). In germline, CDR1 is SQVTM, CDR2 ANQGSEA. The CDR3 has 14 amino acids. V was cut by 6 bases and J by 0 bases, with 12 bases left in between. The CDR3 DNA follows: TGCAGCGTAGGCAGGGCGAACTCCTACAATGAGCAGTTCTTC. Its translation is CSVGRANSYNEQFF.

The chain is built from TRBV7-9 and TRBJ1-4, with D maybe TRBD1 (5 bases). Trimming removed 2 bases at V and 8 bases at J, with 12 bases between. Germline V lookup: CDR1 SEHNR, CDR2 FQNEAQ (reference sequence). The CDR3 is 14 amino acids. CDR3 region: CASSLSGKGEKLFF. CDR3 nucleotide sequence: TGTGCCAGCAGCTTATCAGGGAAGGGGGAAAAACTGTTTTTT.

This clone was observed once. The chain employs TRBV7-9 and TRBJ1-2, with D possibly being TRBD1 (6 bases). Germline values: CDR1 SEHNR, CDR2 FQNEAQ (reference sequence). The CDR3 spans 15 residues. V lost 7 bases, J lost 6 bases, and 21 bases lay in between. Here the CDR3 DNA reads TGTGCCAGCACTTTCTCCGAGGGGGGGGGAAATGGCTACACCTTC. Protein: CASTFSEGGGNGYTF.

J is TRBJ2-2 and V is TRBV7-9; D is ambiguous. The CDR3 length is 12 residues. Trimming left V 5 bases short and J 5 bases short, with 6 bases between. Germline CDR1 SEHNR, CDR2 FQNEAQ (reference sequence). DNA for the CDR3: TGTGCCAGCAGCCCAACAACCGGGGAGCTGTTTTTT. It specifies CASSPTTGELFF.

V and J are TRBV5-1 and TRBJ2-7; 8 bases are a match to TRBD1. Germline V gives CDR1 SGHRS, CDR2 YFSETQ. J lost 2 bases, V lost 4 bases, and 5 bases had no gene match. The CDR3 is 14 amino acids. The CDR3 bases are TGCGCCAGCAGCCAGGGGGCGGAGGCCTACGAGCAGTACTTC. Amino acids: CASSQGAEAYEQYF.

The V gene is TRBV2, the J gene TRBJ1-5, with D maybe TRBD1 (6 bases). The germline V gene has CDR1 SNHLY and CDR2 FYNNEI. CDR3 length: 14 residues. Trimming took off 6 bases at V and 6 bases at J, with 15 bases between the two ends. The CDR3 sequence is CASSHVGTFQPQHF. The CDR3 nucleotides are TGTGCCAGCAGCCATGTGGGGACATTTCAGCCCCAGCATTTT.

The chain couples TRBV4-1 to TRBJ1-4; D unresolved. This CDR3 comprises 16 residues. V was shortened by 2 bases and J by 0 bases, with 10 bases between the two germline ends. Germline V gene sequence: CDR1 MGHRA, CDR2 YSYEKL. CDR3 residues: CASSQPLVATNEKLFF. The CDR3 nucleotides are TGCGCCAGCAGCCAACCTCTCGTTGCAACTAATGAAAAACTGTTTTTT.

The rearrangement links TRBV7-9 to TRBJ2-1; 8 nucleotides match TRBD1. Losses at the gene ends were 5 bases for V and 5 bases for J; bases not matched to a gene: 11. CDR3 length equals 16 residues. The germline V gene encodes CDR1 SEHNR and CDR2 FQNEAQ (reference sequence). The CDR3 spells CASSEYQGAWDNEQFF. DNA of the CDR3: TGTGCCAGCAGCGAATACCAGGGGGCATGGGACAATGAGCAGTTCTTC.

This chain uses TRBV7-6 with TRBJ2-3, with 11 bases lining up with TRBD2. CDR3 length: 15 residues. CDR1 is SGHVS, CDR2 FNYEAQ, per germline. V lost 5 bases, J lost 3 bases, and 4 bases stayed unmatched. CDR3 coding DNA: TGTGCCAGCAGCCCAAGGACTAGCGGGACAGATACGCAGTATTTT. Protein: CASSPRTSGTDTQYF.

Points on this clone: One base separates it from a far larger clone, so it is likely a read error. The chain is built from TRBV4-1 and TRBJ2-3; perhaps D is TRBD1 or TRBD2 (6 bases each). The CDR3 runs 16 residues. The germline V gene has CDR1 MGHRA and CDR2 YSYEKL. For the CDR3, the DNA is TGCGCCAGCAGCCCGTTCGGGGGCGAAGGCACAGATACGCAGTGTTTT. This sequence encodes CASSPFGGEGTDTQCF.

This sequence joins TRBV9 and TRBJ1-2; D not resolved. Germline lookup yields CDR1 SGDLS and CDR2 YYNGEE. V shed 1 base and J shed 8 bases, with 24 bases lying between them. This CDR3 is 17 amino acids long. CDR3 sequence (DNA): TGTGCCAGCAGCGTATCAAGTGAGGAGTCCCTAGCGGGGGGCTACACCTTC. This encodes CASSVSSEESLAGGYTF.

This CDR3 reads CASKGQGLIYGYTF. The CDR3 DNA reads TGTGCCAGCAAAGGACAGGGATTAATCTATGGCTACACCTTC. The chain recombines TRBV27 with TRBJ1-2, with 8 bases that match TRBD1. V lost 7 bases to trimming and J lost 4 bases; unmatched junction nucleotides: 8. Germline V gene data show CDR1 as MNHEY and CDR2 as SMNVEV (reference sequence). This CDR3 is built from 14 residues.

The chain uses TRBV29-1 and TRBJ2-2; 10 nucleotides align to TRBD2. The V gene end was trimmed by 4 bases and the J gene end by 3 bases; junction bases not matched to a gene: 8. CDR1 and CDR2 from the germline V gene are SQVTM and ANQGSEA. The CDR3 consists of 16 residues. The DNA of the CDR3 is TGCAGCGTTGTCGGAGTAGCGGGAGGAGACACCGGGGAGCTGTTTTTT. It yields the protein CSVVGVAGGDTGELFF.

The rearrangement uses TRBV5-6 and TRBJ2-5; 12 bases are shared with TRBD2. The CDR3 has 15 amino acids. Looked up from germline, CDR1 is SGHDT and CDR2 is YYEEEE. V dropped 5 bases and J dropped 5; count of bases not matched to a gene: 7. Written as DNA, the CDR3 is TGTGCCAGCAGGGAGACTAGCGGGAGTTTGGAGACCCAGTACTTC. It encodes CASRETSGSLETQYF.

This clone was found once. The gene calls are TRBV4-1 and TRBJ2-5; D is unclear. Trimming pared 5 bases from V and 5 bases from J, leaving 12 bases between. The length of the CDR3 is 13 residues. CDR1 MGHRA and CDR2 YSYEKL come from the germline V gene. The CDR3 region is CASSNLGGETQYF. In DNA form, the CDR3 reads TGCGCCAGCAGCAACTTGGGTGGGGAGACCCAGTACTTC.

V gene TRBV27 combines with J gene TRBJ1-4; D is ambiguous. The germline V gene encodes CDR1 MNHEY and CDR2 SMNVEV (reference sequence). Between the trimmed V and J ends, which lost 0 bases and 0 bases, there was a span of 8 bases. CDR3 length equals 16 residues. As DNA, the CDR3 is TGTGCCAGCAGTTTATCCCCAGGTGCAACTAATGAAAAACTGTTTTTT. Translating it yields CASSLSPGATNEKLFF.

The chain carries TRBV28 and TRBJ2-7, with TRBD2 matching 12 bases. The CDR3 totals 17 residues. V was pared by 1 base and J by 4 bases, with 8 bases of the junction left unmatched. Germline values: CDR1 MDHEN, CDR2 SYDVKM. The chain's CDR3 is CASSLSLALAGGYEQYF. As DNA, the CDR3 is TGTGCCAGCAGTTTATCCCTGGCGCTAGCGGGGGGGTACGAGCAGTACTTC.

For this clone: The same CDR3 also results from other DNA sequences found in this sample. The chain employs TRBV30 and TRBJ2-1, with 9 bases fitting TRBD2. Trimming removed 0 bases from V and 4 bases from J; junction bases left unmatched: 4. The CDR3 is 15 amino acids. Germline V gene lookup returns CDR1 GTSNPN and CDR2 SVGIG (reference sequence). CDR3 residues: CAWSVLAGGYNEQFF. The CDR3 region has the DNA TGTGCCTGGAGTGTACTGGCGGGAGGGTACAATGAGCAGTTCTTC.

This rearrangement joins TRBV5-6 to TRBJ2-5, with a possible D match to TRBD2 (5 bases). The CDR3 length is 13 residues. Germline V CDR1 and CDR2: SGHDT, YYEEEE. V was trimmed by 0 bases and J by 2 bases, leaving 5 bases between them. Here the CDR3 reads CASSLGGQETQYF. The CDR3 nucleotides read TGTGCCAGCAGCTTGGGAGGGCAAGAGACCCAGTACTTC.

J is TRBJ2-7 and V is TRBV2, with 9 bases aligning to TRBD1. V lost 4 bases to trimming and J lost 5 bases; unmatched junction nucleotides: 9. The CDR3 runs to 15 residues. Per the germline V gene, CDR1 is SNHLY and CDR2 is FYNNEI. CDR3 sequence reads: CASSAERTGVNEQYF. DNA for the CDR3: TGTGCCAGCAGTGCTGAGAGGACAGGGGTAAACGAGCAGTACTTC.

Only one count was recorded for this clone. The chain combines TRBV27 with TRBJ2-3; D gene unclear. CDR1 MNHEY and CDR2 SMNVEV come from the germline V gene (reference sequence). The V and J ends lost 8 bases and 2 bases respectively, with 14 bases between them. CDR3 size: 14 residues. The CDR3 is CASRRGYFTDTQYF. CDR3 DNA sequence: TGTGCCAGCCGTCGCGGTTACTTCACAGATACGCAGTATTTT.

The chain is built from TRBV9 and TRBJ2-3, with unresolved D. Germline V gene sequence: CDR1 SGDLS, CDR2 YYNGEE. V lost 0 bases, J lost 0 bases, and 8 bases lay in between. The CDR3 has 15 residues. CDR3 in amino acids: CASSVAALSTDTQYF. The CDR3, as DNA: TGTGCCAGCAGCGTAGCCGCTCTGAGCACAGATACGCAGTATTTT.

This chain links TRBV27 with TRBJ2-3; D gene uncertain. CDR1 is MNHEY, CDR2 SMNVEV, per germline (reference sequence). The V end lost 3 bases, the J end lost 4 bases, and 8 bases lay between the germline ends. CDR3 length: 13 residues. In DNA form, the CDR3 reads TGTGCCAGCAGTTTCCTAGGCCCAGATACGCAGTATTTT. Its translation is CASSFLGPDTQYF.

J is TRBJ1-2 and V is TRBV30, with TRBD1 identical over 9 bases. The CDR3 totals 15 residues. CDR1 GTSNPN and CDR2 SVGIG come from the germline V gene (reference sequence). Germline trimming cut 2 bases from V and 4 bases from J; bases unmatched to any gene: 8. The CDR3 region has the DNA TGTGCCTGGAGTCCTCTCACAGGGGGCGTCTATGGCTACACCTTC. This sequence encodes CAWSPLTGGVYGYTF.

This clone occurred many times. Other DNA sequences within the sample encode an identical CDR3. This rearrangement joins TRBV5-6 to TRBJ2-7, with TRBD1 as a possible D gene (6 bases). The V and J ends lost 3 bases and 0 bases respectively, with 10 bases between them. Germline V gene lookup returns CDR1 SGHDT and CDR2 YYEEEE. There are 14 residues in the CDR3. In DNA form, the CDR3 reads TGTGCCAGCAGCTCACAGGGTATCTCCTACGAGCAGTACTTC. Amino acids: CASSSQGISYEQYF.